Listed below are T cell receptor beta chains from one sample, sequenced in a study of blood T cell repertoires in COVID-19. Clones were read by immunoSEQ multiplex PCR, and TCRdb kept only the in-frame ones, dropping some. The profile shows about 31,000 clones, 80% to 90% of them singletons. The sequencing input was peripheral blood. Receptors originate from an elderly man with acute or convalescent COVID-19. Both conserved end residues are part of each CDR3. The D gene is left open where the match is weak. The listing skips clone size in some rows; elsewhere it reads once, few, many or a size class.

v_gene	j_gene	abundance	d_gene	CDR3aa	CDR3nt
TRBV18	TRBJ1-2	-	-	CASSQGGDYGYTF	TGTGCCAGCTCTCAAGGGGGGGACTATGGCTACACCTTC
TRBV3-1/TRBV3-2	TRBJ1-2	few	-	CASSQGRGGIESYTF	TGTGCCAGCAGCCAAGGTCGTGGAGGGATCGAAAGCTACACCTTC
TRBV28	TRBJ1-2	-	TRBD1	CASSLRQGIYGYTF	TGTGCCAGCAGTTTAAGACAGGGAATCTATGGCTACACCTTC
TRBV9	TRBJ1-2	few	-	CASSHLDTNYGYTF	TGTGCCAGCAGCCACCTGGACACTAACTATGGCTACACCTTC
TRBV28	TRBJ1-4	-	TRBD1	CASSPGGSVEKLFF	TGTGCCAGCAGTCCAGGGGGTTCGGTTGAAAAACTGTTTTTT
TRBV3-1/TRBV3-2	TRBJ1-1	-	-	CASSQDWQEGNKAFF	TGTGCCAGCAGCCAAGATTGGCAGGAGGGTAACAAAGCTTTCTTT
TRBV3-1/TRBV3-2	TRBJ1-4	-	TRBD1	CASSQGQGFNEKLFF	TGTGCCAGCAGCCAAGGACAGGGCTTTAATGAAAAACTGTTTTTT
TRBV19	TRBJ1-1	-	-	CASSIEGPQGKAFF	TGTGCCAGTAGTATAGAGGGGCCCCAGGGTAAAGCTTTCTTT
TRBV6-5	TRBJ1-2	once	TRBD1	CASKRDSGVYGYTF	TGTGCCAGCAAGAGGGACAGCGGAGTCTATGGCTACACCTTC
TRBV19	TRBJ2-5	-	-	CASSIVRGIETQYF	TGTGCCAGTAGTATCGTCAGGGGAATCGAGACCCAGTACTTC